The 8 T cell receptor beta chains given below trace back to one sample, sequenced in a study of read filtering for tumor transcriptome and immune sequencing. From roughly 400 ng of RNA, a library with molecular barcoded alpha/delta and beta/gamma adaptors was made. TCRdb reanalysed the reads using MiXCR and keeps one entry per CDR3 protein. The data hold some 50,000 distinct CDR3 sequences, with approximately 19% observed a single time. What was sequenced was a population of CD138-negative cells sorted from bone marrow. The origin of the receptors is a donor aged 40 or over with multiple myeloma.

This clonotype was observed at least ten times. The chain employs TRBV6-2 or TRBV6-3 and TRBJ2-2; 14 bases are shared with TRBD2. Unmatched junction bases numbered 4, after V lost 6 bases and J lost 4 bases. This CDR3 contains 16 residues. Germline CDR1 is MNHEY and CDR2 is SVGEGT. In nucleotides, the CDR3 is TGTGCCAGCAGCTTGGGACTAGCGGGAGTCACCGGGGAGCTGTTTTTT. Translation gives CASSLGLAGVTGELFF.

This clonotype was picked up a small number of times. This chain connects TRBV19 to TRBJ2-5; possibly TRBD1 for D (6 bases). The ends were cut back, 6 bases at V and 2 bases at J, with 13 bases in the middle. Germline V gene data show CDR1 as LNHDA and CDR2 as SQIVND (reference sequence). The CDR3 is 14 residues long. CDR3 residues: CASSPGVSQETQYF. As DNA, the CDR3 is TGTGCCAGTAGCCCAGGGGTGTCACAAGAGACCCAGTACTTC.

This clonotype was counted ten times or more. The chain links TRBV11-2 to TRBJ1-2; 7 bases fit TRBD1. This CDR3 is built from 17 residues. The germline CDR1 and CDR2 sequences are SGHAT and FQNNGV. Trimming removed 5 bases from V and 0 bases from J; junction bases left unmatched: 12. The CDR3 loop is CASSRYPTGSTNYGYTF. As DNA, the CDR3 is TGTGCCAGCAGCCGATATCCGACAGGGTCTACTAACTATGGCTACACCTTC.

Comments on this clonotype: With only one base between it and a far larger clone, this is likely a read error. The chain recombines TRBV6-5 with TRBJ1-1, with D maybe TRBD1 (6 bases). The germline CDR1 and CDR2 sequences are MNHEY and SVGAGI. CDR3 length: 18 amino acids. Trimming pared 3 bases from V and 0 bases from J, leaving 20 bases between. For the CDR3, the DNA is TGTGCCAGCAGTTATAAGGGGACACAGGGAAAGTTGAACACTGAAGCTTTCTTT. Its protein product is CASSYKGTQGKLNTEAFF.

A few counts support this clonotype. This chain uses TRBV4-3 with TRBJ2-7; D gene ambiguous. The CDR3 spans 14 residues. CDR1 is LGHNA and CDR2 is YSLEER in the germline V gene. V was clipped by 1 base and J by 0 bases, with 7 bases between them. In DNA, the CDR3 is TGCGCCAGCAGCCAAGTGGCGACCTCCTACGAGCAGTACTTC. This encodes CASSQVATSYEQYF.

Many counts were recorded for this clonotype. The gene calls are TRBV12-3 or TRBV12-4 and TRBJ2-1; 15 positions agree with TRBD2. CDR3 size: 16 residues. V shed 5 bases and J 4 bases; nucleotides not matched to a gene: 3. The CDR3 DNA reads as TGTGCCAGCAGTACAGGGACTAGCGGGAGGTACAATGAGCAGTTCTTC. Protein sequence: CASSTGTSGRYNEQFF.

Many counts were recorded for this clonotype. The genes are TRBV28 and TRBJ1-5; 10 bases match TRBD1. Looked up from germline, CDR1 is MDHEN and CDR2 is SYDVKM. The J segment lost 0 bases and the V segment lost 6 bases, leaving 8 bases of the junction unmatched. The CDR3 is 17 residues long. For the CDR3, the DNA is TGTGCCAGCAGGGTCCGGACAGGGGGTTATAGCAATCAGCCCCAGCATTTT. This gives the protein CASRVRTGGYSNQPQHF.

Of note for this clonotype: A much larger clonotype is one base distant, so this may be a read error. Likely a read error: the CDR3 ends without its conserved phenylalanine or tryptophan. This chain links TRBV2 with TRBJ1-2; weak D call: TRBD1 (6 bases). Looked up from germline, CDR1 is SNHLY and CDR2 is FYNNEI. V was trimmed by 4 bases and J by 8 bases, leaving 17 bases between them. The CDR3 loop spans 14 amino acids. The CDR3 loop is CASSGFRGEKGYTI. The CDR3 bases are TGTGCCAGCAGTGGGTTCAGGGGCGAGAAAGGCTACACCATC.